Following are 23 T cell receptor beta chains from one sample sequenced in a study of cytomegalovirus exposure and HLA in healthy donors. The PCR ran on 60 Vbeta and 13 Jbeta primers. Produced via immunoSEQ multiplex PCR; TCRdb's table is partial and in-frame only. The sample lists 100,000 to 150,000 clones; roughly 80% were seen once. The sample taken for sequencing was PBMCs. The receptors derive from a man aged 30 to 45 in good health and CMV-seropositive.

The chain carries TRBV7-2 and TRBJ2-5, with 9 positions matching TRBD1. CDR1 SGHTA and CDR2 FQGNSA come from the germline V gene. The CDR3 sequence is 13 residues long. Trimming took 4 bases from V and 4 from J; bases not matched to a gene: 1. CDR3 sequence reads: CASSSDRGETQYF. Written as DNA, the CDR3 is TGTGCCAGCAGCTCGGACAGGGGAGAGACCCAGTACTTC.

The chain uses TRBV5-6 and TRBJ2-7; D remains unclear. The CDR3 runs to 17 residues. Per the germline V gene, CDR1 is SGHDT and CDR2 is YYEEEE. Trimming took off 0 bases at V and 4 bases at J, with 20 bases between the two ends. This chain's CDR3 is CASSLGNGYEAQYEQYF. The CDR3 nucleotides are TGTGCCAGCAGCTTGGGGAACGGGTATGAGGCGCAATACGAGCAGTACTTC.

The V and J genes are TRBV4-1 and TRBJ2-7, with D possibly TRBD2 on 6 matching bases. The CDR3 has 14 amino acids. Germline V CDR1 and CDR2: MGHRA, YSYEKL. The V end lost 4 bases, the J end lost 1 base, and 11 bases lay between the germline ends. The CDR3 DNA reads TGCGCCAGCAGCCCGTGGGAGGTTTCCTACGAGCAGTACTTC. This codes for CASSPWEVSYEQYF.

This clone was detected once. The chain employs TRBV11-1 and TRBJ2-7, with no clear D. V was pared by 2 bases and J by 1 base, with 6 bases between. Germline V gene lookup returns CDR1 SGHAT and CDR2 FQDESV (reference sequence). This CDR3 has 13 amino acids. The CDR3 reads CASSLTDSYEQYF. The CDR3 DNA follows: TGTGCCAGCAGCTTAACAGATTCCTACGAGCAGTACTTC.

The chain combines TRBV2 with TRBJ2-1, with 9 positions matching TRBD2. CDR3 length: 14 residues. J gave up 6 bases and V 7 bases, and 7 bases lay outside the gene matches. CDR1 and CDR2 from the germline V gene are SNHLY and FYNNEI. The CDR3 is CASTSGTSPNEQFF. CDR3 in DNA: TGTGCCAGCACTAGTGGGACTAGCCCCAATGAGCAGTTCTTC.

The chain carries TRBV5-8 and TRBJ1-5; no definite D call. In germline, CDR1 is SGHTS, CDR2 YDEGEE. V lost 9 bases to trimming and J lost 5 bases, with 15 bases between them. The CDR3 consists of 13 residues. CDR3: CATASLRYQPQHF. The CDR3 nucleotides are TGTGCCACCGCGTCGTTGAGGTATCAGCCCCAGCATTTT.

The rearrangement joins TRBV20-1 to TRBJ1-1, with D uncertain. The CDR3 is 11 residues long. Trimming cost V 6 bases and J 5 bases, with 10 bases left between them. Germline CDR1 reads DFQATT; CDR2 reads SNEGSKA (reference sequence). DNA of the CDR3: TGCAGTGCCCGCCGCCTAACTGAAGCTTTCTTT. Protein product: CSARRLTEAFF.

This clone was seen only a few times. The chain uses TRBV5-1 and TRBJ2-3; no clear D gene. The CDR3 covers 13 residues. Trimming removed 4 bases from V and 3 bases from J, with 9 bases in between. CDR1 is SGHRS and CDR2 is YFSETQ in the germline V gene. Written as DNA, the CDR3 is TGCGCCAGCAGCAACCCTATAACAGATACGCAGTATTTT. It encodes CASSNPITDTQYF.

The rearrangement joins TRBV4-1 to TRBJ1-1; D may be TRBD1 (5 bases). CDR1 and CDR2 from the germline V gene are MGHRA and YSYEKL. The CDR3 covers 14 residues. V lost 1 base and J 10 bases, leaving 16 bases between the germline ends. The CDR3 DNA is TGCGCCAGCAGCCAAGTATATTCGGGGGGAAGAGCTTTCTTT. Translation gives CASSQVYSGGRAFF.

This clone was seen only a few times. Here the CDR3 reads CASSLREKRDRVTDEQFF. CDR3 nucleotide sequence: TGTGCCAGCAGCTTAAGGGAAAAACGGGACAGGGTCACGGATGAGCAGTTCTTC. This chain joins TRBV7-8 and TRBJ2-1, with TRBD1 identical over 9 bases. Trimming removed 2 bases from V and 8 bases from J; junction bases left unmatched: 16. The germline gives CDR1 SGHVS, CDR2 FQNEAQ. The CDR3 has 18 amino acids. The full variable domain, rest sourced from reference TRBV7-8 and TRBJ2-1, is GAGVSQSPRYKVAKRGQDVALRCDPISGHVSLFWYQQALGQGPEFLTYFQNEAQLDKSGLPSDRFFAERPEGSVSTLKIQRTQQEDSAVYLCASSLREKRDRVTDEQFFGPGTRLTVL.

In nucleotides, the CDR3 is TGTGCCAGCAGCTTACAGTCTAGCGGGAGCAACACGCAGTATTTT. Translated, it gives CASSLQSSGSNTQYF. The chain employs TRBV13 and TRBJ2-3; 10 bases align to TRBD2. With 2 bases clipped from V and 9 bases from J, the junction kept 8 bases outside the gene matches. The CDR3 has 15 amino acids. The germline CDR1 and CDR2 sequences are PRHDT and FYEKMQ (reference sequence).

The chain recombines TRBV6-1 with TRBJ1-5, with 7 bases fitting TRBD1. After removal of 6 bases from V and 7 bases from J, the junction contained 6 bases not matched to a gene. Germline assignment: CDR1 MNHNS and CDR2 SASEGT. CDR3 length: 13 residues. The CDR3 coding sequence is TGTGCCAGCAGGGCAGGGGGTCCCCAGCCCCAGCATTTT. This gives the protein CASRAGGPQPQHF.

This clone showed up just a few times. This rearrangement joins TRBV25-1 to TRBJ1-1, with 7 bases fitting TRBD1. Germline assignment: CDR1 MGHDK and CDR2 SYGVNS. V lost 6 bases and J lost 0; bases outside the gene matches: 10. This CDR3 has 16 amino acids. The CDR3 DNA reads as TGTGCCAGCAGCAAGAAGACCGGGACAGTGAACACTGAAGCTTTCTTT. Its translation: CASSKKTGTVNTEAFF.

This clone was seen more than once but under ten times. This rearrangement joins TRBV30 to TRBJ1-2; weak D call: TRBD1 (6 bases). CDR1 is GTSNPN and CDR2 is SVGIG in the germline V gene (reference sequence). Trimming took off 1 base at V and 0 bases at J, with 9 bases between the two ends. This CDR3 has 14 residues. CDR3 nucleotides: TGTGCCTGGAGTGGGGACACAGCTAACTATGGCTACACCTTC. This encodes CAWSGDTANYGYTF.

This chain uses TRBV4-2 with TRBJ2-3; 8 bases map to TRBD1. Germline V gives CDR1 LGHNA, CDR2 YNFKEQ. This CDR3 contains 16 residues. Trimming cost V 0 bases and J 6 bases; bases outside gene matches: 8. CDR3 in amino acids: CASSQDLETGDDTQYF. Written as DNA, the CDR3 is TGTGCCAGCAGCCAAGATCTGGAGACAGGGGACGATACGCAGTATTTT.

The gene calls are TRBV4-1 and TRBJ2-2; TRBD2 aligns across 10 bases. After removal of 2 bases from V and 4 bases from J, the junction contained 16 bases not matched to a gene. The CDR3 is made up of 20 amino acids. The germline V gene has CDR1 MGHRA and CDR2 YSYEKL. CDR3 coding DNA: TGCGCCAGCAGCCAAAGCGCATTAAGGTGGCTAGCGGGAGTCACCGGGGAGCTGTTTTTT. Its protein product is CASSQSALRWLAGVTGELFF.

The J gene is TRBJ2-5, the V gene TRBV7-2; D ambiguous. The DNA matches TRBJ2-7 better at its end, which makes the J call doubtful. The CDR3 has 15 residues. The V gene's germline CDR1 is SGHTA and CDR2 FQGNSA. CDR3 protein: CASSLVVQPTYEQYF. The CDR3 DNA is TGTGCCAGCAGCTTAGTCGTACAGCCCACCTACGAGCAGTACTTC.

The rearrangement uses TRBV7-3 and TRBJ2-1; 7 bases are a match to TRBD2. V shed 1 base and J 1 base; nucleotides not matched to a gene: 10. The CDR3 is 18 amino acids. Germline-derived CDR1 and CDR2 are SGHTA and FQGTGA. The CDR3 is CASSLNGGGRGSYNEQFF. CDR3 DNA sequence: TGTGCCAGCAGCTTAAATGGTGGCGGGAGAGGGTCCTACAATGAGCAGTTCTTC.

The V gene is TRBV15, the J gene TRBJ1-4, with D unclear. V was shortened by 3 bases and J by 2 bases, with 13 bases between the two germline ends. Germline-derived CDR1 and CDR2 are LNHNV and YYDKDF (reference sequence). The CDR3 loop spans 16 amino acids. As DNA, the CDR3 is TGTGCCACCAGCAGTAGAGGGCTCGTCACTAATGAAAAACTGTTTTTT. This encodes CATSSRGLVTNEKLFF. Complete variable domain (other parts from reference TRBV15 and TRBJ1-4): DAMVIQNPRYQVTQFGKPVTLSCSQTLNHNVMYWYQQKSSQAPKLLFHYYDKDFNNEADTPDNFQSRRPNTSFCFLDIRSPGLGDTAMYLCATSSRGLVTNEKLFFGSGTQLSVL.

The chain employs TRBV29-1 and TRBJ2-3; 8 positions agree with TRBD2. Germline-derived CDR1 and CDR2 are SQVTM and ANQGSEA. The trim removed 5 bases at V and 5 bases at J, leaving 15 bases unmatched. The CDR3 is 16 residues long. CDR3 loop: CSVLVIERETVDTQYF. The CDR3 DNA reads TGCAGCGTTTTAGTGATTGAGCGGGAGACTGTAGATACGCAGTATTTT.

The V gene is TRBV5-1, the J gene TRBJ2-7, with D unresolved. Germline CDR1 and CDR2: SGHRS and YFSETQ. Trimming stripped 0 bases from V and 0 bases from J, with 7 bases between. The CDR3 is 14 amino acids. For the CDR3, the DNA is TGCGCCAGCAGCTTGGGTCGGAGCTCCTACGAGCAGTACTTC. Amino acid sequence: CASSLGRSSYEQYF.

J is TRBJ2-3 and V is TRBV19; D is uncertain. Deletions cut 0 bases from V and 2 bases from J, with 6 bases between. This CDR3 contains 14 residues. Germline V gene data show CDR1 as LNHDA and CDR2 as SQIVND (reference sequence). The CDR3 reads CASSIDVLTDTQYF. CDR3 coding DNA: TGTGCCAGTAGTATAGATGTCCTCACAGATACGCAGTATTTT.

The DNA for the CDR3 is TGCGCCAGCAGCGGTAGCGGCTACAATGAGCAGTTCTTC. It yields the protein CASSGSGYNEQFF. The chain has TRBV5-1 and TRBJ2-1, with a weak D call TRBD2 (6 bases). This CDR3 region has 13 residues. Trimming left V 4 bases short and J 3 bases short, with 8 bases between. Germline values: CDR1 SGHRS, CDR2 YFSETQ.